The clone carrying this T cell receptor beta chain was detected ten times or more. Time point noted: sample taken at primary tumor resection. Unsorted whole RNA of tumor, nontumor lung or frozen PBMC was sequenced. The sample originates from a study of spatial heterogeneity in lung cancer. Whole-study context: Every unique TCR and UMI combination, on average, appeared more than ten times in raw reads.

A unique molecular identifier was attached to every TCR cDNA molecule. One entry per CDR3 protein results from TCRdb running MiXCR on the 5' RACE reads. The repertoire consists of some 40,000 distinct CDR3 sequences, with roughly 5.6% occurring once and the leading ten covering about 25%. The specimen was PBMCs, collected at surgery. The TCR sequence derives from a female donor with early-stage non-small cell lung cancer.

DNA of the CDR3: TGTGCCAGCAGTGGGTGGGACCCGCCCAAAAAACTGTTTTTT. As protein: CASSGWDPPKKLFF. V gene TRBV28 combines with J gene TRBJ1-4, with D possibly matching TRBD1 (5 bases). The germline V gene has CDR1 MDHEN and CDR2 SYDVKM. The CDR3 consists of 14 residues. Trimming removed 5 bases from V and 9 bases from J, with 16 bases in between.